The 24 T cell receptor beta chains in this list originate from one sample, sequenced in a study of response to subunit inactivated influenza vaccine. TCRdb redid the calling of the RT-PCR reads with MiXCR, one entry per CDR3 protein. The sample has fewer than 750,000 distinct CDR3 sequences; 14% are singletons. The source was PBMCs from blood, collected roughly 12 days after vaccination. These receptors originate from a man aged 45-60 years who received an inactivated influenza vaccine.

This clonotype came up many times. This rearrangement joins TRBV3-1 to TRBJ1-1, with a weak D call TRBD1 (5 bases). In germline, CDR1 is LGHDT, CDR2 YNNKEL (reference sequence). There are 13 residues in the CDR3. Trimming removed 4 bases at V and 2 bases at J, with 8 bases between. This CDR3 reads CASSPDINTEAFF. The CDR3 coding sequence is TGTGCCAGCAGCCCGGACATAAACACTGAAGCTTTCTTT.

This clonotype was observed a few times. The chain combines TRBV12-3 or TRBV12-4 with TRBJ2-1; TRBD2 is a possible D gene (6 bases). The CDR3 loop spans 13 amino acids. Between the trimmed V and J ends, which lost 3 bases and 9 bases, there was a span of 12 bases. DNA of the CDR3: TGTGCCAGCAGTTTCGCGGGGATGAGTGAGCAGTTCTTC. It specifies CASSFAGMSEQFF.

This clonotype was counted ten times or more. The chain is built from TRBV7-9 and TRBJ1-1; D perhaps matches TRBD1 (6 bases). The germline gives CDR1 SEHNR, CDR2 FQNEAQ (reference sequence). The CDR3 loop spans 14 amino acids. V was clipped by 6 bases and J by 1 base, with 12 bases between them. The CDR3, as DNA: TGTGCCAGCAGTTTGGGGGGGGCGAACACTGAAGCTTTCTTT. Its translation: CASSLGGANTEAFF.

This clonotype has just a few counts. The chain carries TRBV5-1 and TRBJ2-3; TRBD1 or TRBD2 may be the D gene (5 bases each). CDR1 and CDR2 (germline): SGHRS, YFSETQ. The CDR3 loop spans 12 amino acids. Trimming pared 6 bases from V and 6 bases from J, leaving 11 bases between. The CDR3 loop reads CASNTGDDTQYF. CDR3 DNA sequence: TGCGCCAGCAATACCGGGGACGATACGCAGTATTTT.

This clonotype was counted a few times. The chain uses TRBV7-8 and TRBJ2-7, with TRBD2 identical over 7 bases. The CDR3 consists of 12 residues. Germline lookup yields CDR1 SGHVS and CDR2 FQNEAQ. The J segment lost 4 bases and the V segment lost 7 bases, leaving 4 bases of the junction unmatched. CDR3 in amino acids: CASTPSGYEQYF. CDR3 nucleotides: TGTGCCAGCACCCCTAGCGGTTACGAGCAGTACTTC. The complete variable domain, with remaining parts taken from reference TRBV7-8 and TRBJ2-7, reads GAGVSQSPRYKVAKRGQDVALRCDPISGHVSLFWYQQALGQGPEFLTYFQNEAQLDKSGLPSDRFFAERPEGSVSTLKIQRTQQEDSAVYLCASTPSGYEQYFGPGTRLTVT.

This clonotype showed up just a few times. The rearrangement joins TRBV12-3 or TRBV12-4 to TRBJ2-3; TRBD1 aligns across 9 bases. CDR3 length: 16 amino acids. J lost 4 bases, V lost 5 bases, and 10 bases had no gene match. The CDR3 sequence: CASSSYRRDRADTQYF. CDR3 DNA: TGTGCCAGCAGTAGTTACCGAAGGGACAGGGCAGATACGCAGTATTTT.

The chain carries TRBV5-1 and TRBJ2-3, with D perhaps being TRBD1 or TRBD2 (5 bases each). V was shortened by 4 bases and J by 5 bases, with 11 bases between the two germline ends. The germline V gene encodes CDR1 SGHRS and CDR2 YFSETQ. The CDR3 covers 13 residues. DNA for the CDR3: TGCGCCAGCAGCCCCGGGACGCTAGATACGCAGTATTTT. This gives the protein CASSPGTLDTQYF. The variable domain in full, with the rest retrieved from reference TRBV5-1 and TRBJ2-3, is KAGVTQTPRYLIKTRGQQVTLSCSPISGHRSVSWYQQTPGQGLQFLFEYFSETQRNKGNFPGRFSGRQFSNSRSEMNVSTLELGDSALYLCASSPGTLDTQYFGPGTRLTVL.

This clonotype showed up just a few times. The chain recombines TRBV7-9 with TRBJ1-1; D may be TRBD1 (5 bases). Trimming took off 6 bases at V and 6 bases at J, with 17 bases between the two ends. Germline CDR1 reads SEHNR; CDR2 reads FQNEAQ (reference sequence). The CDR3 covers 14 residues. The CDR3 DNA sequence: TGTGCCAGCAGTCGGGGGGGGAGTTCGGCTGAAGCTTTCTTT. Its protein product is CASSRGGSSAEAFF.

The chain couples TRBV6-1 to TRBJ1-1, with D uncertain. The CDR3 has 13 residues. Trimming left V 5 bases short and J 7 bases short, with 14 bases between. Germline CDR1 reads MNHNS; CDR2 reads SASEGT. The CDR3 DNA follows: TGTGCCAGCAGTCAGGCCGGCGGGATTGAAGCTTTCTTT. Translation: CASSQAGGIEAFF.

The chain is built from TRBV3-1 and TRBJ2-6, with TRBD1 matching over 9 bases. CDR1 and CDR2 (germline): LGHDT, YNNKEL (reference sequence). J gave up 2 bases and V 5 bases, and 1 base lay outside the gene matches. This CDR3 is built from 15 residues. The DNA for the CDR3 is TGTGCCAGCAGCGGACAGGGGACTGGGGCCAACGTCCTGACTTTC. This gives the protein CASSGQGTGANVLTF.

This clonotype occurred many times. V is TRBV20-1 and J is TRBJ2-5; the match to TRBD2 covers 10 bases. There are 13 residues in the CDR3. Trimming at V came to 7 bases and at J to 5 bases, leaving 7 bases not matched to a gene. CDR1 and CDR2 (germline): DFQATT, SNEGSKA (reference sequence). The CDR3, as DNA: TGCAGTGTCAAGCGGGAGGGCCGTGAGACCCAGTACTTC. As protein: CSVKREGRETQYF.

This rearrangement joins TRBV5-1 to TRBJ2-2; the D gene could be TRBD1 or TRBD2 (6 bases each). This CDR3 is built from 15 residues. V lost 2 bases to trimming and J lost 7 bases, with 15 bases between them. CDR1 and CDR2 from the germline V gene are SGHRS and YFSETQ. The CDR3: CASSLTGARIGELFF. DNA of the CDR3: TGCGCCAGCAGCTTAACGGGGGCCAGGATCGGGGAGCTGTTTTTT.

This clonotype was seen a handful of times. This sequence joins TRBV5-5 and TRBJ2-1; TRBD1 matches 12 bases. Losses at the gene ends were 0 bases for V and 6 bases for J; bases not matched to a gene: 4. This CDR3 has 16 amino acids. Per the germline V gene, CDR1 is SGHKS and CDR2 is YYEKEE (reference sequence). The CDR3 nucleotides are TGTGCCAGCAGCTTGGCCGGGACAGGGGGCTTCAATGAGCAGTTCTTC. Translated, it gives CASSLAGTGGFNEQFF.

The J gene is TRBJ2-7, the V gene TRBV20-1, with D perhaps matching TRBD2 (5 bases). This CDR3 spans 15 amino acids. Germline lookup yields CDR1 DFQATT and CDR2 SNEGSKA (reference sequence). Between the trimmed V and J ends, which lost 3 bases and 2 bases, there was a span of 17 bases. CDR3 sequence reads: CSARDERRVTYEQYF. CDR3 nucleotides: TGCAGTGCTAGGGATGAGAGGCGGGTGACCTACGAGCAGTACTTC.

This clonotype was found many times. The chain links TRBV5-1 to TRBJ1-1; D perhaps matches TRBD1 (5 bases). V was pared by 4 bases and J by 0 bases, with 10 bases between. In germline, CDR1 is SGHRS, CDR2 YFSETQ. CDR3 length equals 14 residues. CDR3 loop: CASSNQDMNTEAFF. The CDR3 bases are TGCGCCAGCAGCAATCAGGACATGAACACTGAAGCTTTCTTT.

In its sample, this clonotype was seen a few times. This chain joins TRBV25-1 and TRBJ2-1; 13 bases fit TRBD2. V shed 3 bases, J shed 3 bases, and the junction held 5 bases outside the gene matches. The germline CDR1 and CDR2 sequences are MGHDK and SYGVNS. This CDR3 is 17 amino acids long. The CDR3 protein is CASSDLGLAGDYNEQFF. The CDR3 region has the DNA TGTGCCAGCAGTGATCTCGGACTAGCGGGAGACTACAATGAGCAGTTCTTC. Full variable domain (outside the CDR3, taken from reference TRBV25-1 and TRBJ2-1): EADIYQTPRYLVIGTGKKITLECSQTMGHDKMYWYQQDPGMELHLIHYSYGVNSTEKGDLSSESTVSRIRTEHFPLTLESARPSHTSQYLCASSDLGLAGDYNEQFFGPGTRLTVL.

Only a few counts were recorded for this clonotype. The rearrangement joins TRBV20-1 to TRBJ1-1; D is unclear. There are 14 residues in the CDR3. V was cut by 1 base and J by 12 bases, with 21 bases left in between. Germline-derived CDR1 and CDR2 are DFQATT and SNEGSKA (reference sequence). DNA of the CDR3: TGCAGTGCTAGAGCCACTGGGAACGGGCTGGGGTCTTTCTTT. Translation: CSARATGNGLGSFF.

A few counts support this clonotype. This sequence joins TRBV19 and TRBJ2-3; 7 positions agree with TRBD1. CDR3 size: 18 residues. Trimming took 8 bases from V and 2 from J; bases not matched to a gene: 19. The V gene's germline CDR1 is LNHDA and CDR2 SQIVND (reference sequence). The CDR3 DNA reads TGTGCCAGTTCGGGTGGGACAGCAACGATGGGGATCACAGATACGCAGTATTTT. Translation: CASSGGTATMGITDTQYF. The whole variable domain, remainder taken from reference TRBV19 and TRBJ2-3, is DGGITQSPKYLFRKEGQNVTLSCEQNLNHDAMYWYRQDPGQGLRLIYYSQIVNDFQKGDIAEGYSVSREKKESFPLTVTSAQKNPTAFYLCASSGGTATMGITDTQYFGPGTRLTVL.

This clonotype was recorded a few times. The V gene is TRBV5-1, the J gene TRBJ1-4, with a possible D match to TRBD1 (6 bases). Germline values: CDR1 SGHRS, CDR2 YFSETQ. V shed 0 bases and J shed 2 bases, with 11 bases lying between them. CDR3 length: 16 residues. The CDR3 is CASSLVGGGTNEKLFF. CDR3 DNA sequence: TGCGCCAGCAGCTTGGTTGGAGGGGGGACTAATGAAAAACTGTTTTTT.

The table lists this clonotype with a few counts. The V and J genes are TRBV10-1 and TRBJ2-1, with D perhaps assigned TRBD1 or TRBD2 (5 bases each). Germline V CDR1 and CDR2: WNHNN, SYGVQD (reference sequence). This CDR3 has 15 amino acids. The V and J ends lost 4 bases and 4 bases respectively, with 14 bases between them. The CDR3: CASSAGQGNYNEQFF. CDR3 bases: TGCGCCAGCAGTGCGGGGCAGGGTAATTACAATGAGCAGTTCTTC.

The sample holds a few counts of this clonotype. The chain links TRBV29-1 to TRBJ2-7; 13 bases map to TRBD2. V dropped 6 bases and J dropped 8; count of bases not matched to a gene: 7. The CDR3 has 13 residues. Germline V gene sequence: CDR1 SQVTM, CDR2 ANQGSEA. Here the CDR3 reads CSVTGTSGAKQYF. As DNA, the CDR3 is TGCAGCGTGACCGGGACTAGCGGGGCAAAGCAGTACTTC.

In this sample, this clonotype turned up a few times. The chain carries TRBV12-3 or TRBV12-4 and TRBJ2-1; no reliable D call. This CDR3 contains 14 residues. Trimming pared 3 bases from V and 2 bases from J, leaving 8 bases between. CDR3 residues: CASSLQQTYNEQFF. CDR3 nucleotides: TGTGCCAGCAGTTTGCAGCAGACCTACAATGAGCAGTTCTTC.

The sample holds a few counts of this clonotype. The rearrangement uses TRBV20-1 and TRBJ2-1, with 7 bases fitting TRBD2. The J segment lost 0 bases and the V segment lost 3 bases, leaving 8 bases of the junction unmatched. The CDR3 loop spans 16 amino acids. Germline values: CDR1 DFQATT, CDR2 SNEGSKA (reference sequence). In nucleotides, the CDR3 is TGCAGTGCTAGGGATTCTAGCGGAAGCTCCTACAATGAGCAGTTCTTC. Translating gives CSARDSSGSSYNEQFF.

This clonotype appeared a few times. The genes are TRBV7-2 and TRBJ1-5; no definite D call. The length of the CDR3 is 14 residues. In germline, CDR1 is SGHTA, CDR2 FQGNSA. V dropped 2 bases and J dropped 7 bases, with 12 bases sitting between them. The CDR3 here is CASSLSRGRQPQHF. The CDR3 DNA reads as TGTGCCAGCAGCTTAAGCCGGGGAAGGCAGCCCCAGCATTTT.